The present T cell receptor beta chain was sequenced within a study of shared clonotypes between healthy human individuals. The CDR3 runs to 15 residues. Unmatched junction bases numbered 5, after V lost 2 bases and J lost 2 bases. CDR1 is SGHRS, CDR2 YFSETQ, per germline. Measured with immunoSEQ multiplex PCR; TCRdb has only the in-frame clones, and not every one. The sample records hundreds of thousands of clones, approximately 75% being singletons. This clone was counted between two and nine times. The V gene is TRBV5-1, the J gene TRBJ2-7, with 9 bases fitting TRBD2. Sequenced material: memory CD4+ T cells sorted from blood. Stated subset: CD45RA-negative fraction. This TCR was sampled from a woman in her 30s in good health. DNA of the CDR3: TGCGCCAGCAGCTTTGCGGGAGGGCCTACCTACGAGCAGTACTTC. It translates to CASSFAGGPTYEQYF.